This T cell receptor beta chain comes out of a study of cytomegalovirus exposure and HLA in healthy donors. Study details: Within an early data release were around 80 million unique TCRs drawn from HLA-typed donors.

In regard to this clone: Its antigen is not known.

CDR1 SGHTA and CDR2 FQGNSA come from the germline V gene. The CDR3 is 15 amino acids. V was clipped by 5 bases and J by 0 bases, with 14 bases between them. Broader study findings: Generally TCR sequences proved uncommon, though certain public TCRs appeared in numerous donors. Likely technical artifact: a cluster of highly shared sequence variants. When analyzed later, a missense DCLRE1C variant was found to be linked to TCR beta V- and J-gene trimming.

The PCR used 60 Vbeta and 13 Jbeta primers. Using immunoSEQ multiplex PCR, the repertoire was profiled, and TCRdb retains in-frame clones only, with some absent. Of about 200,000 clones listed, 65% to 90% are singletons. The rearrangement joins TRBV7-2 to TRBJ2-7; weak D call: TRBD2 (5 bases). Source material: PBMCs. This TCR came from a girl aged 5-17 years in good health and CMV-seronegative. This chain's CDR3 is CASSPRDYRSYEQYF. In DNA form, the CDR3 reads TGTGCCAGCAGCCCCCGCGACTACCGCTCCTACGAGCAGTACTTC.